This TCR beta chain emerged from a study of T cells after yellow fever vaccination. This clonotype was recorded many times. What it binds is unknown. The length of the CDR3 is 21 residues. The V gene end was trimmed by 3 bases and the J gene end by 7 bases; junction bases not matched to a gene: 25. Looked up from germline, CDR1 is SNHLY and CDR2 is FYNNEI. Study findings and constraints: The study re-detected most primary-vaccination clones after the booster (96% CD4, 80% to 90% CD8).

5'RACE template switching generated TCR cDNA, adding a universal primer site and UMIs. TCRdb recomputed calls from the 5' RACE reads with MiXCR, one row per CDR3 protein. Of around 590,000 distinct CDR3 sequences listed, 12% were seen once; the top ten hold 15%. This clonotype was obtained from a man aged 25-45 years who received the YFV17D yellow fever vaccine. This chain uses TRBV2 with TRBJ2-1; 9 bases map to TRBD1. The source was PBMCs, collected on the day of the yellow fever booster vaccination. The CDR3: CASSEPRTTGGRTSYVNEQFF. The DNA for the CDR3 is TGTGCCAGCAGTGAGCCCCGAACAACAGGGGGCCGAACTAGCTACGTTAATGAGCAGTTCTTC.